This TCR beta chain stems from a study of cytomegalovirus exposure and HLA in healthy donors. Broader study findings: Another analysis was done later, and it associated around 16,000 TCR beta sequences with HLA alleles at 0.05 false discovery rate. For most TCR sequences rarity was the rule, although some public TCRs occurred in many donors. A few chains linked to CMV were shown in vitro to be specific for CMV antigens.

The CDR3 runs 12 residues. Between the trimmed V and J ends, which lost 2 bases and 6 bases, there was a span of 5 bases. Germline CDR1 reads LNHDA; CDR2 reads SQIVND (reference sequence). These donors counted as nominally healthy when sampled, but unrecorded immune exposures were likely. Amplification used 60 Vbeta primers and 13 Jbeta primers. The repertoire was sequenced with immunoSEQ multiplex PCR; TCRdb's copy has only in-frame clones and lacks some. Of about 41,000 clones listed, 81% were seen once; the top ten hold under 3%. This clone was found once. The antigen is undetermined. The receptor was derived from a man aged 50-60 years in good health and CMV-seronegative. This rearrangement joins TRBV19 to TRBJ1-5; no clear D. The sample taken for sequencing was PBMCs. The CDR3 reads CASSIQFQPQHF. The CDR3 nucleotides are TGTGCCAGTAGTATACAGTTTCAGCCCCAGCATTTT. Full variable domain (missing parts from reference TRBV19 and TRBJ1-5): DGGITQSPKYLFRKEGQNVTLSCEQNLNHDAMYWYRQDPGQGLRLIYYSQIVNDFQKGDIAEGYSVSREKKESFPLTVTSAQKNPTAFYLCASSIQFQPQHFGDGTRLSIL.